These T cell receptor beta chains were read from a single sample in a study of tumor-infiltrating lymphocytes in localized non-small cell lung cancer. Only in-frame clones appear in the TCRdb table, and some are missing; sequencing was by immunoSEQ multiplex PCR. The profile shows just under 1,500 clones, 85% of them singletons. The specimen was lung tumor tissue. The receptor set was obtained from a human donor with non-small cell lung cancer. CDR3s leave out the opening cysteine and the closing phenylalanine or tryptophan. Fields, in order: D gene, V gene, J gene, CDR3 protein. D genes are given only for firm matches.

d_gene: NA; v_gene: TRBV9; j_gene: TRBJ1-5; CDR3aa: ASSVGTNQPQH
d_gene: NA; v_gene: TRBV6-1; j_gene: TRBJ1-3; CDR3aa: ASSEAPQGGNTIY
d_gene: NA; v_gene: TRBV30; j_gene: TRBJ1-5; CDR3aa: AWSADSNQPQH
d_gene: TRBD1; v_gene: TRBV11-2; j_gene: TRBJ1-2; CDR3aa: ASSRQGGYTNYGYT
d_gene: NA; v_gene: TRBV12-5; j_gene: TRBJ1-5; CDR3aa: ASGLVGGLNQPQH
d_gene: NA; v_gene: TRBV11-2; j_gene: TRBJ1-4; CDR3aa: ASTLDFREAETLF
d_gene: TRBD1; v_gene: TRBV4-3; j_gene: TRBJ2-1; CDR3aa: ASSQGLRTGSYNEQF
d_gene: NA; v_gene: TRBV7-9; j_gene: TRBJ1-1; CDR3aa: ASSPRWRGPEAF
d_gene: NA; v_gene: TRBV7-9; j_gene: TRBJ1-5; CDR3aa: ASSSQGNQPQH
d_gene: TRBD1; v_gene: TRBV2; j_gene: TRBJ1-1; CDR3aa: ASSPRTGGGTEAF
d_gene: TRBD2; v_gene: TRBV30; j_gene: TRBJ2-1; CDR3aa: AWSTSTSGRQF
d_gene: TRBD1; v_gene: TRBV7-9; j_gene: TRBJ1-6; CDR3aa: ASSLTGDSPLH
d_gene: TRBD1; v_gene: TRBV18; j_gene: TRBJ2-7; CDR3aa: ASSRAQGADEQY
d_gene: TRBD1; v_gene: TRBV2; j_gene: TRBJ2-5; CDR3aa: AGGQGRETQY
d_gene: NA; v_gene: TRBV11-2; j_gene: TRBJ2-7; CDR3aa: ASSLGSQVGVDEQY
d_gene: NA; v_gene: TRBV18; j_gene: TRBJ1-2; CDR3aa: ASSPPGPYGYT
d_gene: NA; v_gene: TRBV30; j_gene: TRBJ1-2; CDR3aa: AWSSVGTNYGYT
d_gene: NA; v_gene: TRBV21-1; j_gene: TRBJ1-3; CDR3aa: ASSKEPGARGTAGNTIY
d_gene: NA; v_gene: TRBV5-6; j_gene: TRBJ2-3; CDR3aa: ASSLRGGADTQY
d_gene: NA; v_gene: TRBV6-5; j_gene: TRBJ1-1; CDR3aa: ASSKQGITEAF
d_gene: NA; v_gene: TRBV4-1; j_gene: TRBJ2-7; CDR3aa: ASSQQGGYEQY
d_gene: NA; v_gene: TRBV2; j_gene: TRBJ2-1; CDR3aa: ASSFRVNEQF
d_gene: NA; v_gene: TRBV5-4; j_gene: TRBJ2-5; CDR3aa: ASSPGGTGETQY
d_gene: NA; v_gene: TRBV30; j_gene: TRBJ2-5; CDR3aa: ACIDKTQY
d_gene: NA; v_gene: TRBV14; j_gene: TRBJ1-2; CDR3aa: ASNQNLFGDNYGYT
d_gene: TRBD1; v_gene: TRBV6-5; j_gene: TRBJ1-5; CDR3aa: ASNPRGRHQPQH
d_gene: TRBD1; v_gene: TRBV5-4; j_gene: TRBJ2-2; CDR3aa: ASSRGQDTGELF
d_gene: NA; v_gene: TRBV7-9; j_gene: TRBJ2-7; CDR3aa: ASSAEDYEQY
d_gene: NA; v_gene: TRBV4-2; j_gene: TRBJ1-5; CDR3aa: ASSQQELSNQPQH
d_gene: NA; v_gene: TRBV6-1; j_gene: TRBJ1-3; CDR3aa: ASSGQQNSGNTIY
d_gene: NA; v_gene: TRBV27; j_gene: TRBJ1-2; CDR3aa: ASSLRGLNYGYT
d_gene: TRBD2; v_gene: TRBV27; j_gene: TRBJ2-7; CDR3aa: ASSLGTSGVGEQY
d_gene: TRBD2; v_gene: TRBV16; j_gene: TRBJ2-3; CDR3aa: ASSRSTSGGTDTQY
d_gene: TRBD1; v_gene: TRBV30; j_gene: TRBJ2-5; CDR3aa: AWSVQGAETQY
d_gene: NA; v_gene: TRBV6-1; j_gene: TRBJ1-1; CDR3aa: ASSEAGGPLEAF
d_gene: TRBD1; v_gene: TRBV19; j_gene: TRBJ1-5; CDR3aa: ASSPRQGNSNQPQH
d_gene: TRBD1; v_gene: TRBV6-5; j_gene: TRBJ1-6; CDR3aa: ASRKTGVNSPLH
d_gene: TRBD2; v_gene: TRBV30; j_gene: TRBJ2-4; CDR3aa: AWGSGAVAKNIQY
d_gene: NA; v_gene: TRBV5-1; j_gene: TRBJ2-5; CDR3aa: ASSFGGIETQY
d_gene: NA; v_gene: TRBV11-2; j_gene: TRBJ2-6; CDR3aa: ASSLEGRAGANVLT
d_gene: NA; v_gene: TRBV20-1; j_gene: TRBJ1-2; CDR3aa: SAPPRVPT
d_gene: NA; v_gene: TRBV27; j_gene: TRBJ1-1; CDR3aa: ASFNWDTEAF
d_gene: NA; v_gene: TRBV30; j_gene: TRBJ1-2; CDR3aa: AWSFRQGYT
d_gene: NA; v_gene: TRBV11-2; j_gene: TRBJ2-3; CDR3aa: ASSLEPGLGTPDTQY
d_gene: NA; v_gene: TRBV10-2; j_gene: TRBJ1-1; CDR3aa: ASSEFSTHNTEAF
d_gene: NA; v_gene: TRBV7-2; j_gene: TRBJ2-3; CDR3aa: ASSRSERADTQY
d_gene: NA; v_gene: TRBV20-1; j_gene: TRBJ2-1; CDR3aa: SAQYNEQF
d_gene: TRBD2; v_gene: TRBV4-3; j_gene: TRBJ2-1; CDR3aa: ASSQGVGVGSGKPYNEQF
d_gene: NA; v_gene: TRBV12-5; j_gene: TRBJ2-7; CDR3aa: ASGTRGDEQY
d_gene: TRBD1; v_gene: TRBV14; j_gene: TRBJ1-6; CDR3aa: ASSSPTGNNSPLH